This TCR beta chain was sequenced in a study of shared clonotypes between healthy human individuals. The CDR3 loop spans 14 amino acids. The V end lost 2 bases, the J end lost 3 bases, and 11 bases lay between the germline ends. Germline CDR1 is SGHNT and CDR2 is YENEEA. A remark on this clone: The antigen is not known. The same CDR3 can be traced to other DNA sequences in this sample.

The sorted-subset replicate PCRs were given around 200 ng DNA, which is some 29,000 T cell genomes. This table comes from immunoSEQ multiplex PCR, and its TCRdb copy is limited to in-frame clones, with some not included. The table includes about 690,000 clones, about 92% detected once. Regarding the study as a whole: The donor pool, a small one, limited the genetic and exposure-history diversity represented.

The source is a man aged 18 to 30 in good health. Some clones in this sample may be carry-over from other donors' samples. Sequencing was performed on memory CD8+ T cells from PBMCs. Subset here: CD45RO+ cells pooled with CCR7-negative TemRA cells. The gene calls are TRBV11-3 and TRBJ2-7; D ambiguous. The CDR3 region has the DNA TGTGCCAGCAGCTTACGAGGTTCGGGCTACGAGCAGTACTTC. Its protein product is CASSLRGSGYEQYF.